The T cell receptor beta chain described here comes from a study of T cell repertoires in cytomegalovirus infection. TCRdb re-called the reads with MiXCR, one entry per CDR3 protein. The table has some 920,000 distinct CDR3 sequences, around 30% seen once. Whole-study results and caveats: Summed frequency of public TCR beta families distinguished CMV carriers with the relevant HLA.

Comment on this clonotype: Its antigen is undetermined. This may be a read error, as it is one base from a much larger clone.

The V and J ends lost 9 bases and 4 bases, in that order; junction bases with no gene match: 14. This CDR3 has 15 amino acids. Germline V gene lookup returns CDR1 SGHDT and CDR2 YYEEEE. This sequence originates from a human donor in good health (CMV status not recorded). Some clones in this sample may be carry-over from other donors' samples. The material sequenced was cultured CD8+ T cells from PBMCs, taken from culture after CMV antigen stimulation. The V call is TRBV5-6, the J call TRBJ1-1, with 8 bases that match TRBD1. CDR3 sequence (DNA): TGTGCCAACTCTCTCCAGGGGGCAAGGGGCACTGAAGCTTTCTTT. Amino acid sequence: CANSLQGARGTEAFF. Combining the CDR3 with reference TRBV5-6 and TRBJ1-1 gives the whole variable domain DAGVTQSPTHLIKTRGQQVTLRCSPKSGHDTVSWYQQALGQGPQFIFQYYEEEERQRGNFPDRFSGHQFPNYSSELNVNALLLGDSALYLCANSLQGARGTEAFFGQGTRLTVV.